This T cell receptor (beta chain) stems from a study of T cells in localized non-small cell lung cancer. Method: immunoSEQ multiplex PCR; TCRdb's copy keeps in-frame clones and lacks some. The table has some 30,000 clones, under 95% seen once; the top ten hold about 10%. CDR1 is MNHNS and CDR2 is SASEGT in the germline V gene. The CDR3 runs to 14 residues. Trimming removed 6 bases from V and 0 bases from J, with 9 bases in between. As concerns this clone: Its antigen is still unknown.

Whole-study results and caveats: It was uninvolved adjacent lung that showed the highest T cell clonality, exceeding tumor. Detection in adjacent lung was observed for a median around 59 of the top 100 tumor clones. Sequencing covered just one tumor region, so heterogeneity cannot be ruled out.

V and J are TRBV6-1 and TRBJ1-5; no firm D call. The sequence was collected from an older female donor with stage II lung adenocarcinoma. The sequencing here drew on peripheral blood mononuclear cells, taken before any cancer treatment. CDR3 amino acids: CASSITVSNQPQHF. The CDR3 region has the DNA TGTGCCAGCAGCATTACAGTTAGCAATCAGCCCCAGCATTTT.